This T cell receptor beta chain was sequenced for a study of blood T cell repertoires in COVID-19. The data were produced by immunoSEQ multiplex PCR, yet TCRdb's version contains in-frame clones alone and is incomplete. Seen here are 150,000 to 200,000 clones, nearly 90% observed once, and the top ten hold roughly a fifth. This TCR derives from a man aged 55 to 69 with active or convalescent COVID-19. The sequenced material came from peripheral blood.

The CDR3 nucleotides are TGTGCCAGCTCACAAGCCCAGATCAGGAACCCCTACGAGCAGTACTTC. Its translation is CASSQAQIRNPYEQYF. This chain joins TRBV18 and TRBJ2-7; D gene unclear. Trimming shortened V by 4 bases and J by 2 bases, and 18 bases separated the two germline ends. There are 16 residues in the CDR3. Germline loops: CDR1 KGHSH, CDR2 LQKENI.